Reported below is one T cell receptor beta chain. The treatment here: oral pan-JAK inhibitor, 5-10 mg twice daily. This record comes from a study of CD8+ T cells in alopecia areata. RNA was isolated and reverse transcribed to cDNA, the sequencing template. This table comes from immunoSEQ multiplex PCR, and its TCRdb copy is limited to in-frame clones, with some not included. The table has under 200,000 clones, about two thirds seen once. The CDR3 spans 13 residues. Germline V gives CDR1 SQVTM, CDR2 ANQGSEA. V lost 6 bases to trimming and J lost 0 bases, with 11 bases between them. Source: CD4+ T cells sorted from blood, taken at week 4, from a patient treated with tofacitinib. The chain combines TRBV29-1 with TRBJ1-1, with D possibly being TRBD1 (5 bases). This clonotype was sampled from a human donor with alopecia areata. In DNA, the CDR3 is TGCAGCGTGGGGGGACCGATGAACACTGAAGCTTTCTTT. This gives the protein CSVGGPMNTEAFF.